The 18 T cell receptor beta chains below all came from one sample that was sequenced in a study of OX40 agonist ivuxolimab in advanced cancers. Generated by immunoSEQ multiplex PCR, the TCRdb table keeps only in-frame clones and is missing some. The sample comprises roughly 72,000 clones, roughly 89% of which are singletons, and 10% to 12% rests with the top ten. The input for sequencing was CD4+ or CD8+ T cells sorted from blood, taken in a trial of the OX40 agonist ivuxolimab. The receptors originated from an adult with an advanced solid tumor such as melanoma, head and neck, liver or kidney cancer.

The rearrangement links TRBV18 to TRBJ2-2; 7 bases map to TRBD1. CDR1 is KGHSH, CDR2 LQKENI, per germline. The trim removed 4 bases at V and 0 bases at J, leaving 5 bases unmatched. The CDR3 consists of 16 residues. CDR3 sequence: CASSRIGTANTGELFF. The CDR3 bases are TGTGCCAGCTCACGAATTGGGACAGCGAACACCGGGGAGCTGTTTTTT.

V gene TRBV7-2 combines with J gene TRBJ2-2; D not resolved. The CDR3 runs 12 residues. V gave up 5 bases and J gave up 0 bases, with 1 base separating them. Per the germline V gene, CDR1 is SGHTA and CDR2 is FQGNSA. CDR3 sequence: CASSTNTGELFF. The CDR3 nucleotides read TGTGCCAGCAGCACGAACACCGGGGAGCTGTTTTTT.

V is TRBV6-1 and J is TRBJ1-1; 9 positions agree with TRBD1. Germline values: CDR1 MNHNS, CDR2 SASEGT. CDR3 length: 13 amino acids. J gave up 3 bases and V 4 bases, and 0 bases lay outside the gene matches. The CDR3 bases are TGTGCCAGCAGTGGGACAGGGGACACTGAAGCTTTCTTT. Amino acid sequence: CASSGTGDTEAFF.

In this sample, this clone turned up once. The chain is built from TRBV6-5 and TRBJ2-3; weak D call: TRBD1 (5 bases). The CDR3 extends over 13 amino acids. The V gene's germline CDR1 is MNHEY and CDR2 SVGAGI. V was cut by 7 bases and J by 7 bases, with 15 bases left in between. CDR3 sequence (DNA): TGTGCCAGCACCCAGGGCCGGCGTTATACGCAGTATTTT. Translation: CASTQGRRYTQYF.

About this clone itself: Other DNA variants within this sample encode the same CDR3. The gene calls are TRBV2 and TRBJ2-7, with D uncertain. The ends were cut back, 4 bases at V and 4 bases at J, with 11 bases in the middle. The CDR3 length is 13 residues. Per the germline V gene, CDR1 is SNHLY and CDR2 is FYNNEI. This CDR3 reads CASSVLQVYEQYF. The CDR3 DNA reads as TGTGCCAGCAGTGTTCTTCAGGTTTACGAGCAGTACTTC.

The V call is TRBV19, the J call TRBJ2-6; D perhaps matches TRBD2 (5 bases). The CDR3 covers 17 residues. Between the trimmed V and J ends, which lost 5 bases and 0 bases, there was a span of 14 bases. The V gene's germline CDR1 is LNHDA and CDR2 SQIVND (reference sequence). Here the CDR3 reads CASSSRTSSSGANVLTF. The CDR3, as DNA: TGTGCCAGTAGTTCCCGGACTTCCAGCTCTGGGGCCAACGTCCTGACTTTC.

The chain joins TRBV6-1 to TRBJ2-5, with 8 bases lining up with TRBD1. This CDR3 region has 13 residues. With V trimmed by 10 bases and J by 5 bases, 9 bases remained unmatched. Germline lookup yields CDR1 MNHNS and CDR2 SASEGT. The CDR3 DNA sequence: TGTGCCACAAAGAGACAGGGGACGGAGACCCAGTACTTC. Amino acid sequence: CATKRQGTETQYF.

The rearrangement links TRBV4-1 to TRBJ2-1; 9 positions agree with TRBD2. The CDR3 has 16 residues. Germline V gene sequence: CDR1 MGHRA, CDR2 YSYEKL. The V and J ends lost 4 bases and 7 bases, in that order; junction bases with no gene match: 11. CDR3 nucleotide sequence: TGCGCCAGCAGCCGTTTATGGGAGCGGGAGGCTAATGAGCAGTTCTTC. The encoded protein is CASSRLWEREANEQFF.

CDR3 nucleotides: TGCGCCAGCAGCTTAGGCAGACAAGAGACCCAGTACTTC. This encodes CASSLGRQETQYF. The V and J genes are TRBV5-1 and TRBJ2-5; unclear D gene. Looked up from germline, CDR1 is SGHRS and CDR2 is YFSETQ. The CDR3 consists of 13 residues. Trimming stripped 2 bases from V and 2 bases from J, with 7 bases between.

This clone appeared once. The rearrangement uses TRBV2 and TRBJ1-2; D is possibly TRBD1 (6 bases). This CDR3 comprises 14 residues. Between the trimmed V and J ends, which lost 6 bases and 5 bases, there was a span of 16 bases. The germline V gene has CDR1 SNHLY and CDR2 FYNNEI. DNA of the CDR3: TGTGCCAGCAGAGGGGCAGGGGTGGAGTATGGCTACACCTTC. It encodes CASRGAGVEYGYTF. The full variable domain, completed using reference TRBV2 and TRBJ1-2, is EPEVTQTPSHQVTQMGQEVILRCVPISNHLYFYWYRQILGQKVEFLVSFYNNEISEKSEIFDDQFSVERPDGSNFTLKIRSTKLEDSAMYFCASRGAGVEYGYTFGSGTRLTVV.

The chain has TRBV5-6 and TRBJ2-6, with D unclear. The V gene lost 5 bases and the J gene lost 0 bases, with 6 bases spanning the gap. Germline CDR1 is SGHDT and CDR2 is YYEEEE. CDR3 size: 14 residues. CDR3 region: CASSHTSGANVLTF. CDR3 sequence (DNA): TGTGCCAGCAGTCACACCTCTGGGGCCAACGTCCTGACTTTC.

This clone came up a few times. The CDR3 nucleotides are TGCGCCAGCAGCAGAACCGACAGGACCTTCTCCTACGAGCAGTACTTC. Its protein product is CASSRTDRTFSYEQYF. The J gene is TRBJ2-7, the V gene TRBV5-1; a weak D match, TRBD1 (6 bases). V shed 4 bases and J shed 0 bases, with 17 bases lying between them. The CDR3 runs to 16 residues. Germline V gene sequence: CDR1 SGHRS, CDR2 YFSETQ.

The CDR3 spells CASSQAGSQFF. DNA of the CDR3: TGTGCCAGCAGCCAGGCGGGCTCGCAGTTCTTC. The chain employs TRBV7-3 and TRBJ2-1; D possibly corresponds to TRBD2 (5 bases). Trimming took 5 bases from V and 12 from J, leaving 11 bases between them. The CDR3 has 11 amino acids. From germline, CDR1 is SGHTA and CDR2 FQGTGA.

CDR3 sequence reads: CSASQGTGDYGYTF. The DNA of the CDR3 is TGCAGCGCCTCCCAAGGGACGGGGGATTATGGCTACACCTTC. The gene calls are TRBV29-1 and TRBJ1-2, with D possibly matching TRBD1 (5 bases). V was cut by 7 bases and J by 5 bases, with 20 bases left in between. The CDR3 sequence is 14 residues long. Germline V gives CDR1 SQVTM, CDR2 ANQGSEA.

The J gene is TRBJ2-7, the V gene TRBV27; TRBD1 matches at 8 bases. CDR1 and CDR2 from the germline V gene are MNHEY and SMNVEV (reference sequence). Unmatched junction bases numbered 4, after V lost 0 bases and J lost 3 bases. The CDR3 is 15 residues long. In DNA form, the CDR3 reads TGTGCCAGCAGTTTATCGGGACAGGTCTTCTACGAGCAGTACTTC. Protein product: CASSLSGQVFYEQYF.

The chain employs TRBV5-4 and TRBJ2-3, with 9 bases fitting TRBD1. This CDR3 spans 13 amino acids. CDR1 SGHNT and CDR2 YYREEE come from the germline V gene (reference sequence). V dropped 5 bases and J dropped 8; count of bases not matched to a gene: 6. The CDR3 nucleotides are TGTGCCAGCAGAGATACAGGGGGCGGTACGCAGTATTTT. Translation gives CASRDTGGGTQYF.

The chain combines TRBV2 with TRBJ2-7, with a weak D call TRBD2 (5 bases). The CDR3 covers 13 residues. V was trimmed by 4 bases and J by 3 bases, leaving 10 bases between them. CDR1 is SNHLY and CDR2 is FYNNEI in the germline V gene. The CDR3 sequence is CASSVREYYEQYF. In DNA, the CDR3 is TGTGCCAGCAGTGTAAGGGAGTACTACGAGCAGTACTTC.

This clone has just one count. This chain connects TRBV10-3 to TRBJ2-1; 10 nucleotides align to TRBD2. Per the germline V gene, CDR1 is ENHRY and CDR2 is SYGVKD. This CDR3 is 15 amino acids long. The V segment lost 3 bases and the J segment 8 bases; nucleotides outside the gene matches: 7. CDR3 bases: TGTGCCATCAGTGATAGCCAGCGGGGGGGAGATGAGCAGTTCTTC. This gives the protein CAISDSQRGGDEQFF.